This paragraph covers one T cell receptor (beta chain) sequence. Its antigen is currently not known. No much larger clone exists at a distance of one base, and base qualities are not known. TCRbeta CDR3 regions were amplified from genomic DNA using the immunoSEQ Assay, a bias-controlled multiplex PCR. The published analysis was carried out like this. The number of nucleated cells in each sample was estimated from the amplification of reference gene primers within the assay. Sequence reads were collapsed and filtered to measure the absolute abundance of every unique TCRbeta CDR3 rearrangement. Productive Simpson clonality was computed per sample as the square root of Simpson's diversity index over productive rearrangements. Here the immuneACCESS table is served through TCRdb, limited to in-frame sequences with V and J called. Missing clones are a known gap in these copies; in checked studies unresolved V genes cover under half, and the rest lacks a known reason. The V and J calls and clone size come from that table; D and trimming were worked out from the DNA. Present in this sample are about 160,000 clones, roughly four fifths of which were seen just once. The ten largest account for approximately 11% of the sample.

Inclusive of the bounding cysteine and phenylalanine, the CDR3 is 13 residues long. Solely the CDR3 DNA is kept, with 39 bases framed from the first base. Looking up the germline V gene yields CDR1 SGHTA and CDR2 FQGNSA. V sheds 6 bases and J sheds 5 bases, leaving 12 bases between their ends. These data come from a study of blood T cell repertoires in COVID-19 (TCRdb year 2020). Broadly, across the study: Samples covering the acute and convalescent phases of COVID-19 were provided by collaborators in the United States, Italy and Spain. The prospective study material was composed of cDNA or gDNA derived from T cells, B-cell-depleted T cells, or PBMCs. The dataset comprised deeply sampled blood TCRbeta repertoires from subjects exposed to, actively infected with, or recovered from COVID-19. The repertoires were made available in a free public database intended to serve as a resource for research on the immune response to SARS-CoV-2. Samples came from the ongoing ImmuneRACE study (first 160 participants) plus 1,254 subjects from 6 global collaborators. A de-identified subject ID, COVID-19 status, age in years and sex were almost always included in the sample metadata. HLA class I and class II types, where available, came from metadata supplied by the sample provider rather than from assay-based typing. Beyond this particular receptor, the publication reports: The quantity of clinical and demographic metadata differed by source and by participant and was supplied without curation.

Whole blood was collected in K2EDTA tubes by collaborating institutions according to the institutions' own protocols. For TCRbeta analysis, collaborators shipped samples in one of three forms: frozen whole blood, isolated PBMCs, or DNA extracted from either of those sample types. The TCR sequence derives from a human donor in a cohort sampled during active COVID-19. The source material was peripheral blood. Recombination joined TRBV7-2 with TRBJ2-3, with no reliable assignment of the D segment. The CDR3: CASSWAKQDTQYF. The bases are TGTGCCAGCAGTTGGGCCAAACAAGATACGCAGTATTTT.